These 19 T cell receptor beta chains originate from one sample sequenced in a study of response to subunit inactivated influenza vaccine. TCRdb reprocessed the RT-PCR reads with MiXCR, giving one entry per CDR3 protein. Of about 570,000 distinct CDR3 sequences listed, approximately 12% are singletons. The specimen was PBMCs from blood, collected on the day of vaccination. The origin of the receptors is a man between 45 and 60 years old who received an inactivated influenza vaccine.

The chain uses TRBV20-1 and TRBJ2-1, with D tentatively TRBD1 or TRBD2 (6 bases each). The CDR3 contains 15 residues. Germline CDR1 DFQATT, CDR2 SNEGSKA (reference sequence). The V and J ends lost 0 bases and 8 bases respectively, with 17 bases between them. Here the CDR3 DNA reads TGCAGTGCTAGAGATGGTCGGGGGCCCCGGGATGAGCAGTTCTTC. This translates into CSARDGRGPRDEQFF.

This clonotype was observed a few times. The CDR3 DNA is TGTGCCACCAGTGATGACCGGGACAGTCTTCATGAGCAGTTCTTC. This encodes CATSDDRDSLHEQFF. The chain carries TRBV24-1 and TRBJ2-1; 7 bases map to TRBD1. Trimming took 3 bases from V and 8 from J; bases not matched to a gene: 9. CDR1 is KGHDR, CDR2 SFDVKD, per germline. This CDR3 region has 15 residues.

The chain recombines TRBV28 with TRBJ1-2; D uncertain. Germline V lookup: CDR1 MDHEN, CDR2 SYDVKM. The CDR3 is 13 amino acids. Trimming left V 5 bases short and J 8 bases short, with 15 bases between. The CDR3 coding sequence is TGTGCCAGCAGTCCCCCGACGGGTGACGGCTACACCTTC. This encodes CASSPPTGDGYTF.

CDR3 in DNA: TGTGCCAGCAGGCGGGACGGCCCGGTGGGTGGCTACACCTTC. It is translated as CASRRDGPVGGYTF. The rearrangement joins TRBV6-4 to TRBJ1-2; D is possibly TRBD1 (5 bases). The CDR3 is 14 amino acids. The V end lost 6 bases, the J end lost 7 bases, and 18 bases lay between the germline ends. Germline V CDR1 and CDR2: MRHNA, SNTAGT.

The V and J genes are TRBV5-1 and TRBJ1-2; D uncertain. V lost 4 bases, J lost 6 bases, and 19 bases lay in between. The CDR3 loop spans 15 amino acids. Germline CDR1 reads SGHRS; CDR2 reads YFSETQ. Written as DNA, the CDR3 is TGCGCCAGCAGCCCCTGGAACCGGGGTGTTCATGGCTACACCTTC. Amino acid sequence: CASSPWNRGVHGYTF.

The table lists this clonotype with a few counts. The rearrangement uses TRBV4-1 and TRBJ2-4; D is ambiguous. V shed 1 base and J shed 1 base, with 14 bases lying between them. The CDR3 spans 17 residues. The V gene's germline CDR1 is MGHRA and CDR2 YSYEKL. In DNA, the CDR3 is TGCGCCAGCAGCCAAGCAGTCCCCGAGTGGGCCAAAAACATTCAGTACTTC. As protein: CASSQAVPEWAKNIQYF.

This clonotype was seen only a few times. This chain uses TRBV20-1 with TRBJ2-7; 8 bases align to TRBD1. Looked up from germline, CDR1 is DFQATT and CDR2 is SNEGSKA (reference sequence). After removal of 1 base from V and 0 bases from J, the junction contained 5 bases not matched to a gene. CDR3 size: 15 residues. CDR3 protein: CSARVMGQASYEQYF. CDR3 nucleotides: TGCAGTGCTAGAGTTATGGGACAGGCCTCCTACGAGCAGTACTTC.

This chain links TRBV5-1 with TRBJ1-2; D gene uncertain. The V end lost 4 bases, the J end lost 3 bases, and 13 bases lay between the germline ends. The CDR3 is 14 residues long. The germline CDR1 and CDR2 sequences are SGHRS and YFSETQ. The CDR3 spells CASSDPGADYGYTF. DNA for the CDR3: TGCGCCAGCAGCGACCCGGGAGCTGACTATGGCTACACCTTC.

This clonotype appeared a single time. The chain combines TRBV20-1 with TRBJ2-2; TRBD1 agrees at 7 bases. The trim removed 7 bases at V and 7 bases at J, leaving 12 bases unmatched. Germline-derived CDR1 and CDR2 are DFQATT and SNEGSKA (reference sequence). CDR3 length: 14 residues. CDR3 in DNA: TGCAGTGGCCAGGCACAGGGGCGGAACGGGGAGCTGTTTTTT. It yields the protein CSGQAQGRNGELFF.

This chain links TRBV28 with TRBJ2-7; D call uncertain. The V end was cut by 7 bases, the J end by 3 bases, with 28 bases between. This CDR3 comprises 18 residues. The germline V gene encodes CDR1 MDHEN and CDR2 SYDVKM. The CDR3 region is CASTERWAPFYESYEQYF. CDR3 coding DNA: TGTGCCAGCACCGAGAGGTGGGCCCCTTTCTACGAGAGCTACGAGCAGTACTTC.

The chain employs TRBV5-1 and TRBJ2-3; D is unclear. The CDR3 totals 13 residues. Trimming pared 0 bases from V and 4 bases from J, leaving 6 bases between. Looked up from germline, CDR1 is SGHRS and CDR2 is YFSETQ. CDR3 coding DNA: TGCGCCAGCAGCTTGGCAGTCTCAGATACGCAGTATTTT. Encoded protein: CASSLAVSDTQYF.

Written as DNA, the CDR3 is TGTGCCAGCACCTTAGGAGGTAGCGGGGGCGGGGAGCTGTTTTTT. Residues: CASTLGGSGGGELFF. V and J are TRBV28 and TRBJ2-2; the match to TRBD2 covers 9 bases. The trim removed 7 bases at V and 7 bases at J, leaving 10 bases unmatched. From germline, CDR1 is MDHEN and CDR2 SYDVKM. This CDR3 contains 15 residues.

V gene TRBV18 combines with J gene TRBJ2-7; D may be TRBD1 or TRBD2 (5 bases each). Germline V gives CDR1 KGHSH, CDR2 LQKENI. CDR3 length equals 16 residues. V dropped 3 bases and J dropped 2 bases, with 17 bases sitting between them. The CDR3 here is CASSPPGLFATYEQYF. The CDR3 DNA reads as TGTGCCAGCTCACCCCCGGGGCTTTTCGCCACCTACGAGCAGTACTTC.

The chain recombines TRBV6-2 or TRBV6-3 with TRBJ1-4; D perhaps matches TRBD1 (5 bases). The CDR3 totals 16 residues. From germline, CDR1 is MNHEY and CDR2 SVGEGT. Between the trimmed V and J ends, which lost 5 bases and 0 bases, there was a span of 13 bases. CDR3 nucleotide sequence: TGTGCCAGCAGTAACAGGCGACGGCCAACTAATGAAAAACTGTTTTTT. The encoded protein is CASSNRRRPTNEKLFF.

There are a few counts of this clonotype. CDR3 residues: CASIGISYEQYF. In nucleotides, the CDR3 is TGTGCCAGCATAGGGATTTCCTACGAGCAGTACTTC. The genes are TRBV28 and TRBJ2-7; no reliable D call. Germline V gene data show CDR1 as MDHEN and CDR2 as SYDVKM. This CDR3 comprises 12 residues. Between the trimmed V and J ends, which lost 7 bases and 1 base, there was a span of 8 bases.

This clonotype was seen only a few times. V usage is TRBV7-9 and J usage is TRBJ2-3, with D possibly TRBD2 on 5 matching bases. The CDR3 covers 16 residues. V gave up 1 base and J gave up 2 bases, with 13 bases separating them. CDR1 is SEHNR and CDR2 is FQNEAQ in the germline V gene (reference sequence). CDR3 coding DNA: TGTGCCAGCAGCTTAGGTCCGGGAAAGGACACAGATACGCAGTATTTT. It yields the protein CASSLGPGKDTDTQYF.

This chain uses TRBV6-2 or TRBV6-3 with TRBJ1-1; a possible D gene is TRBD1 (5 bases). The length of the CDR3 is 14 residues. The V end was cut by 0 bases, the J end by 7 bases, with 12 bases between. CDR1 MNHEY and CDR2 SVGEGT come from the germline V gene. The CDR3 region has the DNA TGTGCCAGCAGTTACTCGAACAGGCAAGGTGAAGCTTTCTTT. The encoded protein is CASSYSNRQGEAFF.

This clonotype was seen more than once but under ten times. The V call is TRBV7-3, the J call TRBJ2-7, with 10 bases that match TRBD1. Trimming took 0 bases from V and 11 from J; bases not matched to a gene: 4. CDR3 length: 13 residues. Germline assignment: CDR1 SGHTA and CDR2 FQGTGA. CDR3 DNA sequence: TGTGCCAGCAGCTTAACGGGACAGGGGAACAAGTACTTC. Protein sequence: CASSLTGQGNKYF.

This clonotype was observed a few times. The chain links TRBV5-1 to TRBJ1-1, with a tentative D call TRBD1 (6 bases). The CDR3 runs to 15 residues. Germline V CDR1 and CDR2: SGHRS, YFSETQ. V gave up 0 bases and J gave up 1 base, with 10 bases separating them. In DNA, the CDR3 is TGCGCCAGCAGCTTGGATAGGGGGACGAACACTGAAGCTTTCTTT. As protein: CASSLDRGTNTEAFF.